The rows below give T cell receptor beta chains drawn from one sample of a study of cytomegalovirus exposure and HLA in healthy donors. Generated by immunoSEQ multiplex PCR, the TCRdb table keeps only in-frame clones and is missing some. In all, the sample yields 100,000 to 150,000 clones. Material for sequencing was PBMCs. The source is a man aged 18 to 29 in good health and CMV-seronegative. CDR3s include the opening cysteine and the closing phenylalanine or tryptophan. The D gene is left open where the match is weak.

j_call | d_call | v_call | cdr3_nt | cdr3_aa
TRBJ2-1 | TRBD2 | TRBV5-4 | TGTGCCAGCAGCTTCGATGGGGGGGTGGACAATGAGCAGTTCTTC | CASSFDGGVDNEQFF
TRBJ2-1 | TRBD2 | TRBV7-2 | TGTGCCAGCAGCCCAGGACTAGCGGCTTACAATGAGCAGTTCTTC | CASSPGLAAYNEQFF
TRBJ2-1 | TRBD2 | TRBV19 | TGTGCCAGTAGTATAATTGGGACTAGCCGGATTAATGAGCAGTTCTTC | CASSIIGTSRINEQFF
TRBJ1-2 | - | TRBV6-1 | TGTGCCAGCAGGGCCCAGGGGTACTATGGCTACACCTTC | CASRAQGYYGYTF
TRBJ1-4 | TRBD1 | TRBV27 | TGTGCCAGCAGGCGTCTCACAGGGGGGAATGAAAAACTGTTTTTT | CASRRLTGGNEKLFF
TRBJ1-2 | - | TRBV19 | TGTGCCAGTAGTATCAGTGGGACCGGGGGAGGTGGCTACACCTTC | CASSISGTGGGGYTF
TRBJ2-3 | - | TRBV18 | TGTGCCAGCTCACCAGACAGTACAGATACGCAGTATTTT | CASSPDSTDTQYF
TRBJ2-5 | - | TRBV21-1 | TGTGCCAGCAGCAAAATTCTTAAGCGGGAAGGATGGGAAACCCAGTACTTC | CASSKILKREGWETQYF
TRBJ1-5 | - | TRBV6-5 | TGTGCCAGCAGTTACTCGCGGAGCAATCAGCCCCAGCATTTT | CASSYSRSNQPQHF
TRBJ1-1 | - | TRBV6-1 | TGTGCCAGCTCCCACAGGGCAAACACTGAAGCTTTCTTT | CASSHRANTEAFF
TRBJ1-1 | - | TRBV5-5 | TGTGCCAGCAGCTTGACAGGGCTTCCTGAAGCTTTCTTT | CASSLTGLPEAFF
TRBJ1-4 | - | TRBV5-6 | TGTGCCAGCAGCTTGGCGGGGTGGGCTAATGAAAAACTGTTTTTT | CASSLAGWANEKLFF
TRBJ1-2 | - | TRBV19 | TGTGCCAGCGTCACAAGGGCGGGGGGCTACACCTTC | CASVTRAGGYTF
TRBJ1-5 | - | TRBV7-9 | TGTGCCAGCAGTTTTCAGGGTAGCAATCAGCCCCAGCATTTT | CASSFQGSNQPQHF
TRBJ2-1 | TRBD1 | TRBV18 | TGTGCCAGCTCAAGGGGACAGGGGATCTACAATGAGCAGTTCTTC | CASSRGQGIYNEQFF
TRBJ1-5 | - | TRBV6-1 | TGTGCCAGCGGGGGGAACAATCAGCCCCAGCATTTT | CASGGNNQPQHF
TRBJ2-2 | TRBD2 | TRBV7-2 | TGTGCCAGCAGTCCGCGGCGGGAGGGCAGCACCGGGGAGCTGTTTTTT | CASSPRREGSTGELFF
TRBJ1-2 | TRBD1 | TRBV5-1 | TGCGCCAGCAGCTTGGCCCAACAGGGGGCAGGGGGCTACACCTTC | CASSLAQQGAGGYTF
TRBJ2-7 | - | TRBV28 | TGTGCCAGCAGTGCGGCGCTTCCCACCTACGAGCAGTACTTC | CASSAALPTYEQYF
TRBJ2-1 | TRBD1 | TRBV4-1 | TGCGCCAGCACGGGACAGACCAGCTCCTACAATGAGCAGTTCTTC | CASTGQTSSYNEQFF
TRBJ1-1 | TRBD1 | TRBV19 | TGTGCCAGTAGGGGGGACAGCAGATGGATGAACACTGAAGCTTTCTTT | CASRGDSRWMNTEAFF
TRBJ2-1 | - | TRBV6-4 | TGTGCCAGCAGTGACTCTGCTACCGGGACTGAGGGGCAGTTCTTC | CASSDSATGTEGQFF
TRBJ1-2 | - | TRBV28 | TGTGCCAGCAGTTTAATTCAGGGGATTGGTGGCTACACCTTC | CASSLIQGIGGYTF
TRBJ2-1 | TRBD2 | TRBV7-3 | TGTGCCAGCAGCTTAAAATTAGCGGGGCGGGAGGATGAGCAGTTCTTC | CASSLKLAGREDEQFF
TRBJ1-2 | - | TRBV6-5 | TGTGCCAGCAAGATACAGCAGAACTATGGCTACACCTTC | CASKIQQNYGYTF
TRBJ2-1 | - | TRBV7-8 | TGTGCCAGCGGCCTACAGCGGGCCTACAATGAGCAGTTCTTC | CASGLQRAYNEQFF
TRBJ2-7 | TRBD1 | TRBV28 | TGTGCCAGCAGTTTGACCGGGACAGGGGGCGAGCAGTACTTC | CASSLTGTGGEQYF
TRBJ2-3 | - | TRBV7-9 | TGTGCCAGCAGCCTTAGTGGCGCGGTAAGCACAGATACGCAGTATTTT | CASSLSGAVSTDTQYF
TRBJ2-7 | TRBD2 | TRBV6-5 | TGTGCCAGCAGTCCGACGTCTAGCGGGAGGGGCGAGCAGTACTTC | CASSPTSSGRGEQYF
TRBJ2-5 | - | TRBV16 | TGTGCCAGCAGCCAATGGGCTAAAGAGACCCAGTACTTC | CASSQWAKETQYF